The rows below give T cell receptor beta chains drawn from one sample of a study of T cell repertoires in cytomegalovirus infection. Antigen specificity for these receptors is unknown. Each CDR3 protein gets one entry after TCRdb re-called the reads with MiXCR. Of about 890,000 distinct CDR3 sequences in the sample, roughly 30% were seen once. The input for sequencing was cultured CD8+ T cells from PBMCs, taken from culture after CMV antigen stimulation. All receptors come from a human donor in good health (CMV status not recorded). Some clones in this sample may be carry-over from other donors' samples. CDR3s include the opening cysteine and the closing phenylalanine or tryptophan. The D gene is left open where the match is weak. Expanded clones get a size class; other rows say once, few or many, or leave the size out.

TRBV10-3	few	TRBJ1-1	NA	CAISESSGLNTEAFF	TGTGCCATCAGTGAGTCGAGCGGGCTGAACACTGAAGCTTTCTTT
TRBV9	NA	TRBJ2-2	TRBD1	CASSPRDRVSFWELFF	TGTGCCAGCAGCCCCCGGGACAGGGTTTCATTCTGGGAGCTGTTTTTT
TRBV4-3	NA	TRBJ2-2	NA	CASSPLASTGELFF	TGCGCCAGCAGCCCGCTGGCTTCCACCGGGGAGCTGTTTTTT
TRBV12-3/TRBV12-4	NA	TRBJ1-1	TRBD1	CASGTARSMNTEAFF	TGTGCCAGCGGGACAGCAAGATCAATGAACACTGAAGCTTTCTTT
TRBV28	once	TRBJ2-5	NA	CASSPHRDKLRETQYF	TGTGCCAGCAGTCCACACCGGGACAAACTGCGGGAGACCCAGTACTTC
TRBV24-1	NA	TRBJ1-1	TRBD1	CATSDFTDRGNTEAFF	TGTGCCACCAGTGATTTCACCGACAGGGGAAACACTGAAGCTTTCTTT
TRBV27	NA	TRBJ1-2	NA	CASARGRGGYYGYTF	TGTGCCAGCGCCCGGGGGAGGGGCGGATACTATGGCTACACCTTC
TRBV4-1	few	TRBJ2-7	NA	CASSQGAASYEQYF	TGCGCCAGCAGCCAAGGGGCGGCTTCCTACGAGCAGTACTTC
TRBV7-8	many	TRBJ2-5	NA	CASSLIPLGAAEETQYF	TGTGCCAGCAGCTTAATACCATTGGGGGCGGCAGAAGAGACCCAGTACTTC
TRBV7-9	few	TRBJ2-7	TRBD2	CASSLVTSGGAHREQYF	TGTGCCAGCAGCTTAGTAACTAGCGGGGGGGCGCATCGGGAGCAGTACTTC
TRBV5-1	few	TRBJ1-2	NA	CASSLERGTYYGYTF	TGCGCCAGCAGCTTGGAACGGGGTACCTACTATGGCTACACCTTC
TRBV6-2/TRBV6-3	few	TRBJ2-1	NA	CASSPERRTLYNEQFF	TGTGCCAGCAGCCCCGAAAGGCGGACTCTCTACAATGAGCAGTTCTTC
TRBV5-4	NA	TRBJ2-1	NA	CASRPAGSSSYNEQFF	TGTGCCAGCAGACCAGCGGGCTCGAGCTCCTACAATGAGCAGTTCTTC
TRBV19	few	TRBJ2-1	TRBD2	CASSPQAGGAGNEQFF	TGTGCCAGTAGTCCCCAGGCGGGGGGCGCCGGAAATGAGCAGTTCTTC
TRBV7-2	few	TRBJ1-2	NA	CASFQENYGYTF	TGTGCCAGCTTTCAGGAAAACTATGGCTACACCTTC
TRBV7-2	many	TRBJ1-5	NA	CASSLAHSQPQHF	TGTGCCAGCAGCTTAGCGCACAGTCAGCCCCAGCATTTT
TRBV6-2/TRBV6-3	NA	TRBJ1-1	NA	CVSSLSSTNTEAFF	TGTGTCAGCAGCCTATCCTCAACGAACACTGAAGCTTTCTTT
TRBV4-1	few	TRBJ2-2	TRBD2	CASSQVFSGGAPGELFF	TGCGCCAGCAGCCAAGTCTTTAGCGGGGGGGCCCCCGGGGAGCTGTTTTTT
TRBV10-3	few	TRBJ1-1	NA	CAIIPGGPGRNTEAFF	TGTGCCATCATCCCCGGGGGGCCGGGCCGGAACACTGAAGCTTTCTTT
TRBV14	NA	TRBJ2-1	NA	CASSVHPSLYNEQFF	TGTGCCAGCAGTGTACATCCCTCGCTGTACAATGAGCAGTTCTTC
TRBV6-5	many	TRBJ2-5	TRBD2	CASSYSTISSGETQYF	TGTGCCAGCAGTTACTCGACAATTTCTAGCGGGGAGACCCAGTACTTC
TRBV7-9	many	TRBJ2-1	TRBD2	CASSKSGGPNNEQFF	TGTGCCAGCAGCAAGAGCGGGGGGCCCAACAATGAGCAGTTCTTC
TRBV27	NA	TRBJ2-1	NA	CASSPGLSYNEQFF	TGTGCCAGCAGTCCAGGGTTGTCCTACAATGAGCAGTTCTTC
TRBV7-3	NA	TRBJ2-1	NA	CASSFQGIQFF	TGTGCCAGCAGCTTCCAGGGAATTCAGTTCTTC
TRBV19	NA	TRBJ2-1	NA	CASSIIFQSSYNEQFF	TGTGCCAGTAGTATCATTTTCCAGAGCTCCTACAATGAGCAGTTCTTC
TRBV2	NA	TRBJ2-1	NA	CASTPEDNEQFF	TGTGCCAGCACCCCGGAAGACAATGAGCAGTTCTTC
TRBV4-2	NA	TRBJ2-1	TRBD1	CASSQWDRVDEQFF	TGTGCCAGCAGCCAATGGGACAGGGTCGATGAGCAGTTCTTC
TRBV12-3/TRBV12-4	few	TRBJ2-1	TRBD1	CASSLALWAPETGTGVDNEQFF	TGTGCCAGCAGTTTAGCGCTTTGGGCACCCGAAACCGGGACAGGGGTGGACAATGAGCAGTTCTTC
TRBV18	few	TRBJ2-7	TRBD1	CASSPALGQEQYF	TGTGCCAGCTCACCGGCGCTGGGACAGGAGCAGTACTTC
TRBV4-2	few	TRBJ1-2	NA	CASSQLQEGPVYGYTF	TGTGCCAGCAGCCAACTCCAAGAGGGACCGGTATATGGCTACACCTTC
TRBV6-6	once	TRBJ2-5	TRBD2	CASSYPGTSGQVTQYF	TGTGCCAGCAGTTACCCCGGGACTAGCGGCCAAGTGACCCAGTACTTC
TRBV12-3/TRBV12-4	many	TRBJ1-5	NA	CASSLFPRGPDNQPQHF	TGTGCCAGCAGTTTATTCCCCAGGGGCCCTGACAATCAGCCCCAGCATTTT
TRBV6-8	NA	TRBJ2-2	TRBD2	CASSYAGLADRELFF	TGTGCCAGCAGTTACGCCGGACTAGCGGACCGGGAGCTGTTTTTT
TRBV19	few	TRBJ1-5	NA	CASSLGTGGSQHF	TGTGCCAGTAGTTTGGGGACCGGGGGCTCCCAGCATTTT
TRBV6-1	NA	TRBJ2-1	TRBD1	CASRGQGARNEQFF	TGTGCCAGCAGGGGACAGGGGGCGCGTAATGAGCAGTTCTTC
TRBV28	few	TRBJ2-1	TRBD2	CASSQVTSGDEQFF	TGTGCCAGCAGTCAGGTGACTAGCGGGGATGAGCAGTTCTTC
TRBV14	few	TRBJ2-1	TRBD2	CASSQTAGGYNEQFF	TGTGCCAGCAGCCAAACAGCGGGGGGTTACAATGAGCAGTTCTTC
TRBV4-1	NA	TRBJ2-1	NA	CASSLQIGLGSYNEQFF	TGCGCCAGCAGCCTCCAAATCGGCCTGGGGTCCTACAATGAGCAGTTCTTC
TRBV7-4	few	TRBJ2-4	TRBD2	CASSPMRASGEIIQYF	TGTGCCAGCAGCCCCATGCGAGCTAGCGGGGAAATCATTCAGTACTTC
TRBV4-2	NA	TRBJ2-5	TRBD2	CASSPLGLAGQETQYF	TGTGCCAGCAGCCCCCTCGGACTAGCGGGACAAGAGACCCAGTACTTC
TRBV10-3	NA	TRBJ2-3	TRBD2	CAISDPGGDTDTQYF	TGTGCCATCAGTGACCCGGGGGGGGACACAGATACGCAGTATTTT
TRBV7-9	once	TRBJ1-2	NA	CASSEPRGDYTF	TGTGCCAGCAGCGAACCTCGGGGGGACTACACCTTC
TRBV3-1	few	TRBJ2-2	NA	CASSQSEPDTGELFF	TGTGCCAGCAGCCAAAGCGAGCCAGACACCGGGGAGCTGTTTTTT
TRBV6-1	few	TRBJ2-1	NA	CASSERYRGDNEQFF	TGTGCCAGCAGTGAACGGTATAGGGGCGACAATGAGCAGTTCTTC
TRBV15	few	TRBJ1-5	NA	CATSRDKASPWQPQHF	TGTGCCACCAGCAGAGATAAGGCATCACCGTGGCAGCCCCAGCATTTT
TRBV12-5	NA	TRBJ1-1	NA	CATLNTEAFF	TGTGCTACCTTAAACACTGAAGCTTTCTTT
TRBV7-4	NA	TRBJ1-6	NA	CASSPPGGRYSPLHF	TGTGCCAGCAGCCCTCCGGGGGGGAGGTATTCACCCCTCCACTTT
TRBV7-8	few	TRBJ1-2	NA	CASSLATGLANYGYTF	TGTGCCAGCAGCTTAGCTACAGGGCTCGCTAACTATGGCTACACCTTC